What follows describes a single TCR beta chain. Its matching antigen is unknown. V was pared by 0 bases and J by 11 bases, with 14 bases between. Germline lookup yields CDR1 SGHNT and CDR2 YYREEE (reference sequence). The CDR3 is made up of 14 amino acids. The sample is drawn from a study of cytomegalovirus exposure and HLA in healthy donors. Study results and limitations: As was reported, the HLA-A and HLA-B alleles of most subjects were accurately predicted from TCR beta sequences. High specificity and sensitivity for cytomegalovirus status were reported for the classifier.

The PCR contained 60 Vbeta and 13 Jbeta primers. Sequencing was performed with immunoSEQ multiplex PCR; in TCRdb, only in-frame clones are kept and a portion is missing. In the table there are fewer than 120,000 clones, over 65% of which are singletons. Source material: PBMCs. The rearrangement links TRBV5-4 to TRBJ1-4; D not certain. The clonotype comes from a man younger than 45 in good health and CMV-seropositive. CDR3 DNA: TGTGCCAGCAGCTTGGACAGCCAGCATGGGAAACTGTTTTTT. Protein: CASSLDSQHGKLFF. Drawing the rest from reference TRBV5-4 and TRBJ1-4, the complete variable domain is ETGVTQSPTHLIKTRGQQVTLRCSSQSGHNTVSWYQQALGQGPQFIFQYYREEENGRGNFPPRFSGLQFPNYSSELNVNALELDDSALYLCASSLDSQHGKLFFGSGTQLSVL.